The 29 T cell receptor beta chains in this list originate from one sample, sequenced in a study of T-cell memory formation after mild COVID-19. TCRdb processed the 5' RACE reads anew with MiXCR; each CDR3 protein has one entry. Here the sample spans some 13,000 distinct CDR3 sequences, 9.5% to 15% being singletons. Sequenced input: PBMCs or a T cell subset sorted from them (not recorded which). These receptor sequences come from an adult woman who had mild COVID-19 (a few samples of this study predate the infection). Cell type and time point are not known.

This clonotype was counted at least ten times. The chain employs TRBV2 and TRBJ1-2; 7 bases fit TRBD1. CDR3 length equals 17 residues. J gave up 2 bases and V 0 bases, and 9 bases lay outside the gene matches. CDR1 SNHLY and CDR2 FYNNEI come from the germline V gene. CDR3 nucleotides: TGTGCCAGCAGTGAAGCGCTTTGGACAGGTCCGAACTATGGCTACACCTTC. This translates into CASSEALWTGPNYGYTF. Drawing the rest from reference TRBV2 and TRBJ1-2, the complete variable domain is EPEVTQTPSHQVTQMGQEVILRCVPISNHLYFYWYRQILGQKVEFLVSFYNNEISEKSEIFDDQFSVERPDGSNFTLKIRSTKLEDSAMYFCASSEALWTGPNYGYTFGSGTRLTVV.

This clonotype was counted ten times or more. V and J are TRBV9 and TRBJ2-5; TRBD2 agrees at 12 bases. The CDR3 is made up of 18 amino acids. The junction had 10 bases not matched to a gene; V was cut back by 1 base and J by 3 bases. Germline values: CDR1 SGDLS, CDR2 YYNGEE. The DNA of the CDR3 is TGTGCCAGCAGCGTAAGCGACCTACTAGCGGGGGGTGAAGAGACCCAGTACTTC. Its protein product is CASSVSDLLAGGEETQYF.

This clonotype was recorded only once. V gene TRBV27 combines with J gene TRBJ1-2; D might be TRBD1 (6 bases). This CDR3 has 12 residues. V lost 9 bases and J lost 2, with 10 bases in between. Germline V gene sequence: CDR1 MNHEY, CDR2 SMNVEV (reference sequence). CDR3 DNA sequence: TGTGCCAGTGCGACAGGAAACTATGGCTACACCTTC. Its protein is CASATGNYGYTF.

This clonotype was recorded many times. The V gene is TRBV5-1, the J gene TRBJ2-7; 8 nucleotides agree with TRBD1. This CDR3 is built from 14 residues. V was clipped by 3 bases and J by 2 bases; unmatched bases: 4. Germline loops: CDR1 SGHRS, CDR2 YFSETQ. In DNA form, the CDR3 reads TGCGCCAGCAGCTGGGACAGGTTTCCCTACGAGCAGTACTTC. This sequence encodes CASSWDRFPYEQYF.

This clonotype occurred many times. The chain recombines TRBV29-1 with TRBJ1-2, with TRBD1 matching 7 bases. Losses at the gene ends were 0 bases for V and 5 bases for J; bases not matched to a gene: 12. The germline V gene has CDR1 SQVTM and CDR2 ANQGSEA. The CDR3 spans 16 residues. CDR3 nucleotides: TGCAGCGTTGAAGACTCTCGACAGGGTAGGGGGTATGGCTACACCTTC. Translated: CSVEDSRQGRGYGYTF. The entire variable domain, with the rest obtained from reference TRBV29-1 and TRBJ1-2, is as follows: SAVISQKPSRDICQRGTSLTIQCQVDSQVTMMFWYRQQPGQSLTLIATANQGSEATYESGFVIDKFPISRPNLTFSTLTVSNMSPEDSSIYLCSVEDSRQGRGYGYTFGSGTRLTVV.

The V gene is TRBV18, the J gene TRBJ2-7; 8 bases fit TRBD1. Losses at the gene ends were 6 bases for V and 7 bases for J; bases not matched to a gene: 14. Germline-derived CDR1 and CDR2 are KGHSH and LQKENI. This CDR3 has 15 amino acids. The chain's CDR3 is CASSRSLTGGKEQYF. In DNA form, the CDR3 reads TGTGCCAGCTCCCGCTCCCTCACAGGGGGGAAAGAGCAGTACTTC. The entire variable domain, with the rest obtained from reference TRBV18 and TRBJ2-7, is as follows: NAGVMQNPRHLVRRRGQEARLRCSPMKGHSHVYWYRQLPEEGLKFMVYLQKENIIDESGMPKERFSAEFPKEGPSILRIQQVVRGDSAAYFCASSRSLTGGKEQYFGPGTRLTVT.

This clonotype was counted at least ten times. This chain uses TRBV13 with TRBJ2-1; 10 nucleotides line up with TRBD2. CDR1 is PRHDT, CDR2 FYEKMQ, per germline (reference sequence). The CDR3 has 19 residues. The trim removed 2 bases at V and 5 bases at J, leaving 15 bases unmatched. The chain's CDR3 is CASSLNLAGALIGNNEQFF. CDR3 nucleotide sequence: TGTGCCAGCAGCTTAAACCTAGCGGGGGCCCTCATAGGCAACAATGAGCAGTTCTTC.

This clonotype appeared many times. This chain uses TRBV19 with TRBJ2-7; D not resolved. The germline gives CDR1 LNHDA, CDR2 SQIVND (reference sequence). The V and J ends lost 1 base and 3 bases respectively, with 7 bases between them. The CDR3 sequence is 13 residues long. CDR3 residues: CASSIAADYEQYF. The CDR3 bases are TGTGCCAGTAGTATAGCGGCAGACTACGAGCAGTACTTC.

This clonotype was counted between two and nine times. This chain links TRBV12-3 or TRBV12-4 with TRBJ2-7; D unclear. Trimming cost V 6 bases and J 4 bases, with 10 bases left between them. CDR3 length: 12 amino acids. The CDR3, as DNA: TGTGCCAGCAGATTAAGTGGATACGAGCAGTACTTC. It encodes CASRLSGYEQYF.

At least ten counts were recorded for this clonotype. The genes are TRBV6-2 or TRBV6-3 and TRBJ2-7; 7 nucleotides agree with TRBD1. Germline trimming cut 2 bases from V and 0 bases from J; bases unmatched to any gene: 13. The CDR3 totals 18 residues. Germline-derived CDR1 and CDR2 are MNHEY and SVGEGT. The CDR3 region is CASSYPSSGQRFSYEQYF. The CDR3 DNA reads TGTGCCAGCAGTTACCCCTCCTCGGGACAGAGGTTCTCCTACGAGCAGTACTTC.

This clonotype has ten or more counts. The chain links TRBV5-1 to TRBJ2-7; no reliable D call. This CDR3 is 14 amino acids long. V dropped 0 bases and J dropped 0 bases, with 7 bases sitting between them. Germline CDR1 SGHRS, CDR2 YFSETQ. CDR3 nucleotides: TGCGCCAGCAGCTTGGGTGAGAGCTCCTACGAGCAGTACTTC. It translates to CASSLGESSYEQYF.

Many counts were recorded for this clonotype. The chain recombines TRBV7-9 with TRBJ1-1; D not resolved. This CDR3 is built from 14 residues. V was pared by 0 bases and J by 1 base, with 6 bases between. Germline V CDR1 and CDR2: SEHNR, FQNEAQ (reference sequence). This CDR3 reads CASSLAVRNTEAFF. CDR3 coding DNA: TGTGCCAGCAGCTTAGCAGTCCGGAACACTGAAGCTTTCTTT.

The table lists this clonotype with many counts. V gene TRBV6-5 combines with J gene TRBJ1-1, with 7 bases fitting TRBD1. Germline lookup yields CDR1 MNHEY and CDR2 SVGAGI. J was trimmed by 3 bases and V by 6 bases; bases with no gene match: 4. The CDR3 totals 13 residues. The CDR3 here is CASRSTGHTEAFF. In DNA form, the CDR3 reads TGTGCCAGCAGGTCGACAGGGCACACTGAAGCTTTCTTT.

The chain carries TRBV6-6 and TRBJ2-4, with D possibly being TRBD2 (5 bases). V was cut by 8 bases and J by 7 bases, with 12 bases left in between. The germline CDR1 and CDR2 sequences are MNHNY and SVGAGI (reference sequence). The CDR3 totals 12 residues. The CDR3 sequence is CASGDGMNIQYF. The CDR3 DNA is TGTGCCAGCGGAGACGGGATGAACATTCAGTACTTC.

The chain links TRBV5-1 to TRBJ2-1; D gene uncertain. V was shortened by 3 bases and J by 2 bases, with 9 bases between the two germline ends. The germline gives CDR1 SGHRS, CDR2 YFSETQ. CDR3 size: 14 residues. CDR3 amino acids: CASSSGETYNEQFF. DNA for the CDR3: TGCGCCAGCAGCTCGGGCGAGACCTACAATGAGCAGTTCTTC.

The count of this clonotype is one. This chain uses TRBV7-9 with TRBJ2-3, with TRBD1 identical over 8 bases. The CDR3 spans 13 residues. The V segment lost 7 bases and the J segment 4 bases; nucleotides outside the gene matches: 4. Germline loops: CDR1 SEHNR, CDR2 FQNEAQ (reference sequence). CDR3 in amino acids: CASTMTGADTQYF. As DNA, the CDR3 is TGTGCCAGCACCATGACAGGGGCAGATACGCAGTATTTT.

This clonotype occurred many times. V and J are TRBV11-2 and TRBJ2-1; no firm D call. Trimming pared 3 bases from V and 3 bases from J, leaving 15 bases between. The CDR3 is 16 amino acids. Germline V lookup: CDR1 SGHAT, CDR2 FQNNGV. CDR3: CASSFIDFPGYNEQFF. In DNA form, the CDR3 reads TGTGCCAGCAGCTTCATAGACTTCCCGGGCTACAATGAGCAGTTCTTC. Variable domain in full (rest from reference TRBV11-2 and TRBJ2-1): EAGVAQSPRYKIIEKRQSVAFWCNPISGHATLYWYQQILGQGPKLLIQFQNNGVVDDSQLPKDRFSAERLKGVDSTLKIQPAKLEDSAVYLCASSFIDFPGYNEQFFGPGTRLTVL.

This clonotype was observed at least ten times. This rearrangement joins TRBV5-4 to TRBJ2-7; D is unclear. This CDR3 has 12 residues. CDR1 is SGHNT, CDR2 YYREEE, per germline (reference sequence). V dropped 0 bases and J dropped 2 bases, with 3 bases sitting between them. The chain's CDR3 is CASSLDAYEQYF. The CDR3 coding sequence is TGTGCCAGCAGCTTGGACGCCTACGAGCAGTACTTC.

This clonotype was counted ten times or more. The chain links TRBV23-1 to TRBJ2-1; D is perhaps TRBD1 or TRBD2 (5 bases each). TRBV23-1 is noted as an ORF with a role that remains uncertain. The length of the CDR3 is 19 residues. Trimming cost V 3 bases and J 0 bases, with 21 bases left between them. The CDR3 spells CASSHFGASKRRSYNEQFF. CDR3 coding DNA: TGCGCCAGCAGTCACTTCGGGGCTAGCAAACGCCGCTCCTACAATGAGCAGTTCTTC.

This clonotype came up many times. CDR3: CASSFRFRPFTYEQYF. CDR3 in DNA: TGTGCCAGCAGCTTTCGTTTCAGGCCTTTTACCTACGAGCAGTACTTC. V and J are TRBV7-8 and TRBJ2-7; D is unresolved. CDR3 length: 16 residues. Germline CDR1 is SGHVS and CDR2 is FQNEAQ. V was clipped by 3 bases and J by 2 bases, with 17 bases between them.

This clonotype was picked up many times. The chain joins TRBV20-1 to TRBJ2-5; maybe TRBD2 (6 bases). This CDR3 comprises 12 residues. Trimming pared 3 bases from V and 5 bases from J, leaving 10 bases between. Germline V gives CDR1 DFQATT, CDR2 SNEGSKA (reference sequence). The CDR3 nucleotides are TGCAGTGCTAGGAGGGCGGGGGAGACCCAGTACTTC. Encoded protein: CSARRAGETQYF.

This clonotype came up many times. The V call is TRBV7-6, the J call TRBJ2-2, with D hard to call. The CDR3 is 17 residues long. Germline assignment: CDR1 SGHVS and CDR2 FNYEAQ. Trimming stripped 4 bases from V and 4 bases from J, with 19 bases between. CDR3 nucleotides: TGTGCCAGCAGCTCGATAGGGCCCACGCTTAGCACCGGGGAGCTGTTTTTT. This codes for CASSSIGPTLSTGELFF.

The rearrangement joins TRBV7-9 to TRBJ2-7; D is uncertain. The CDR3 totals 13 residues. Germline V gene data show CDR1 as SEHNR and CDR2 as FQNEAQ (reference sequence). V was shortened by 2 bases and J by 1 base, with 6 bases between the two germline ends. This chain's CDR3 is CASSLTHSYEQYF. CDR3 DNA: TGTGCCAGCAGCTTAACCCATTCCTACGAGCAGTACTTC.

This chain connects TRBV9 to TRBJ2-3, with TRBD2 matching over 9 bases. The CDR3 is made up of 17 amino acids. In germline, CDR1 is SGDLS, CDR2 YYNGEE. V lost 0 bases to trimming and J lost 3 bases; unmatched junction nucleotides: 8. The CDR3 spells CASSVEGGGAGTDTQYF. CDR3 bases: TGTGCCAGCAGCGTAGAAGGCGGGGGGGCAGGAACAGATACGCAGTATTTT.

The J gene is TRBJ2-1, the V gene TRBV7-8, with D perhaps given as TRBD1 or TRBD2 (5 bases each). CDR1 SGHVS and CDR2 FQNEAQ come from the germline V gene. The ends were cut back, 6 bases at V and 5 bases at J, with 20 bases in the middle. The CDR3 is made up of 16 amino acids. This CDR3 is CASRIYSYGGDNEQFF. The CDR3 region has the DNA TGTGCCAGCAGGATATATAGCTATGGGGGAGACAATGAGCAGTTCTTC.

In its sample, this clonotype is medium-sized. The rearrangement joins TRBV12-3 or TRBV12-4 to TRBJ1-5; no reliable D call. The CDR3 length is 13 residues. V was trimmed by 6 bases and J by 4 bases, leaving 10 bases between them. CDR3 in amino acids: CASSLNTNQPQHF. The CDR3 DNA reads as TGTGCCAGCAGCCTGAATACAAATCAGCCCCAGCATTTT.

By sample share, this clonotype is medium-sized. J is TRBJ2-7 and V is TRBV29-1, with 8 bases that match TRBD1. The germline gives CDR1 SQVTM, CDR2 ANQGSEA. Trimming at V came to 6 bases and at J to 7 bases, leaving 14 bases not matched to a gene. The CDR3 loop spans 14 amino acids. In DNA, the CDR3 is TGCAGCGTCCGTCCGACAGGGGCCCCTTGGGAGCAGTACTTC. It yields the protein CSVRPTGAPWEQYF.

This clonotype was detected many times. This chain connects TRBV21-1 to TRBJ1-2; no check of the table's D call, TRBD1, against the DNA was made. TRBV21-1 is noted as a pseudogene. The CDR3 is made up of 15 amino acids. DNA of the CDR3: TGTGCCAGCAGCTCCGAAGGGGGGCTCGGCTATGGCTACACCTTC. The encoded protein is CASSSEGGLGYGYTF.

In its sample, this clonotype was seen many times. This chain uses TRBV7-9 with TRBJ1-3; maybe TRBD1 (5 bases). The CDR3 is 15 residues long. The V end was cut by 5 bases, the J end by 0 bases, with 11 bases between. The germline V gene encodes CDR1 SEHNR and CDR2 FQNEAQ (reference sequence). The CDR3 region has the DNA TGTGCCAGCAGCCTCGGGGGTTACTCTGGAAACACCATATATTTT. As protein: CASSLGGYSGNTIYF. Based on the CDR3 plus reference TRBV7-9 and TRBJ1-3, the full variable domain is DTGVSQNPRHKITKRGQNVTFRCDPISEHNRLYWYRQTLGQGPEFLTYFQNEAQLEKSRLLSDRFSAERPKGSFSTLEIQRTEQGDSAMYLCASSLGGYSGNTIYFGEGSWLTVV.